The clone carrying this T cell receptor beta chain has more than one count but fewer than ten. The antigen remains undetermined. Time point defined: cycle 4 day 1 (C4D1), after more than five weeks of nivolumab. Patients all relapsed after autologous stem cell transplantation, and there was variation in brentuximab vedotin exposure. The patients, who had relapsed/refractory classical Hodgkin lymphoma, achieved best responses of complete response, partial response or progressive disease. Sequencing used immunoSEQ multiplex PCR; TCRdb keeps in-frame clones, though not all of them. The sample contains some 93,000 clones, about 83% of which appear only once. The sample belongs to a study of PD-1 blockade in classical Hodgkin lymphoma. CDR3 length: 12 amino acids. Points from the study as a whole: TCR diversity rose significantly by C4D1 in CD4+ but not CD8+ cells. Patients with a complete response exhibited baseline diversity comparable to newly diagnosed patients.

The J gene is TRBJ1-1, the V gene TRBV21-1. TRBV21-1 is a pseudogene segment. Specimen: peripheral blood mononuclear cells (PBMCs), collected before the fourth cycle of nivolumab. This receptor was obtained from a human donor with classical Hodgkin lymphoma. In DNA form, the CDR3 reads TGTGCCAACCCTTCCCAGAACACTGAAGCTTTCTTT. It specifies CANPSQNTEAFF.